Included here is one T cell receptor beta chain sequence, with context. The record originates from a study of breast tumors, draining lymph nodes, adjacent tissues. The lymph nodes were axillary draining lymph nodes from breast cancer patients. The ends lost 5 bases at V and 0 bases at J; junction bases unmatched: 10. The germline CDR1 and CDR2 sequences are PRHDT and FYEKMQ (reference sequence). The CDR3 length is 16 residues. TCRdb re-analysed the multiplex PCR reads in MiXCR, keeping a single row per CDR3 protein. The sample lists approximately 250,000 distinct CDR3 sequences; under 40% were seen once.

This chain links TRBV13 with TRBJ2-7; TRBD1 matches 7 bases. The specimen sequenced was axillary lymph node tissue. The clonotype originates from a female donor with breast cancer. Some clones in this sample may be carry-over from other donors' samples. Written as DNA, the CDR3 is TGTGCCAGCAGCCAACACCCCGGGACAGACTCCTACGAGCAGTACTTC. Its protein product is CASSQHPGTDSYEQYF.